Below are 25 T cell receptor beta chains sequenced from a single sample in a study of T cells after somatic rescue of genetic block. Profiled with immunoSEQ multiplex PCR; TCRdb holds only in-frame clones, not every one. The table has about 68,000 clones, 92% seen once. Sequencing used peripheral blood mononuclear cells (PBMCs). Every receptor here comes from a man aged 40-55 years.

The chain employs TRBV19 and TRBJ1-5; 8 positions agree with TRBD1. CDR1 is LNHDA and CDR2 is SQIVND in the germline V gene (reference sequence). The CDR3 contains 13 residues. After removal of 4 bases from V and 5 bases from J, the junction contained 1 base not matched to a gene. In DNA form, the CDR3 reads TGTGCCAGTAGTACGGACAGGGATCAGCCCCAGCATTTT. Translation: CASSTDRDQPQHF.

The chain employs TRBV19 and TRBJ2-7; D might be TRBD2 (6 bases). The V gene lost 5 bases and the J gene lost 2 bases, with 13 bases spanning the gap. The CDR3 has 14 residues. Germline loops: CDR1 LNHDA, CDR2 SQIVND (reference sequence). CDR3 nucleotides: TGTGCCAGTAGTCCCCGGGGGAAGGCCTACGAGCAGTACTTC. It is translated as CASSPRGKAYEQYF.

The chain joins TRBV5-5 to TRBJ1-5, with D possibly matching TRBD1 (5 bases). Per the germline V gene, CDR1 is SGHKS and CDR2 is YYEKEE (reference sequence). This CDR3 spans 14 amino acids. Trimming cost V 0 bases and J 7 bases, with 11 bases left between them. The CDR3 here is CASSLDGGNQPQHF. CDR3 nucleotides: TGTGCCAGCAGCTTGGACGGGGGAAACCAGCCCCAGCATTTT.

The table lists this clone with a few counts. V gene TRBV11-2 combines with J gene TRBJ1-6, with 9 bases matching TRBD1. CDR1 SGHAT and CDR2 FQNNGV come from the germline V gene. CDR3 length: 15 amino acids. J lost 6 bases, V lost 5 bases, and 5 bases had no gene match. CDR3 DNA: TGTGCCAGCAGCCAATGGACAGGGGTTAATTCACCCCTCCACTTT. This sequence encodes CASSQWTGVNSPLHF.

This rearrangement joins TRBV28 to TRBJ1-2, with D perhaps matching TRBD1 (5 bases). The V end lost 8 bases, the J end lost 8 bases, and 15 bases lay between the germline ends. The germline CDR1 and CDR2 sequences are MDHEN and SYDVKM. The CDR3 has 12 residues. This CDR3 is CASETAGVGYTF. The CDR3 DNA reads TGTGCCAGCGAAACTGCGGGGGTCGGCTACACCTTC.

This chain links TRBV27 with TRBJ1-4, with 7 bases fitting TRBD1. Germline CDR1 MNHEY, CDR2 SMNVEV (reference sequence). After removal of 6 bases from V and 7 bases from J, the junction contained 17 bases not matched to a gene. The CDR3 extends over 17 amino acids. CDR3 residues: CASRPPPRQGVSEKLFF. The DNA for the CDR3 is TGTGCCAGCAGACCGCCTCCCCGACAGGGTGTATCTGAAAAACTGTTTTTT.

V and J are TRBV19 and TRBJ2-2; D might be TRBD2 (6 bases). The V gene lost 5 bases and the J gene lost 6 bases, with 7 bases spanning the gap. Per the germline V gene, CDR1 is LNHDA and CDR2 is SQIVND (reference sequence). This CDR3 region has 12 residues. CDR3 coding DNA: TGTGCCAGTAGTTCGGGGGCCGGGGAGCTGTTTTTT. Amino acid sequence: CASSSGAGELFF.

This CDR3 is CASSQLLVRDNEQFF. CDR3 nucleotides: TGCGCCAGCAGCCAACTTCTAGTAAGGGACAATGAGCAGTTCTTC. V gene TRBV4-1 combines with J gene TRBJ2-1; D gene unclear. The germline CDR1 and CDR2 sequences are MGHRA and YSYEKL. CDR3 length equals 15 residues. With 2 bases removed from V and 5 bases from J, the gap between germline ends came to 13 bases.

The chain recombines TRBV23-1 with TRBJ2-7, with 9 bases matching TRBD1. Being an ORF, TRBV23-1 has a function that is uncertain. The ends lost 0 bases at V and 4 bases at J; junction bases unmatched: 4. The CDR3 is made up of 15 amino acids. CDR3 loop: CASSQSPGQGYEQYF. The CDR3 DNA follows: TGCGCCAGCAGTCAATCCCCCGGACAGGGGTACGAGCAGTACTTC.

This chain joins TRBV6-1 and TRBJ2-3; the match to TRBD2 covers 10 bases. This CDR3 comprises 14 residues. The trim removed 8 bases at V and 4 bases at J, leaving 6 bases unmatched. Germline V CDR1 and CDR2: MNHNS, SASEGT. CDR3 sequence (DNA): TGTGCCAGCCTTCGGACTAGCGGTTCAGATACGCAGTATTTT. The encoded protein is CASLRTSGSDTQYF.

V gene TRBV2 combines with J gene TRBJ2-5; D may be TRBD2 (7 bases). V shed 4 bases and J shed 2 bases, with 17 bases lying between them. The CDR3 is 16 amino acids. Per the germline V gene, CDR1 is SNHLY and CDR2 is FYNNEI. The CDR3 sequence: CASSGGLAVPQETQYF. CDR3 bases: TGTGCCAGCAGTGGGGGGCTAGCGGTACCGCAAGAGACCCAGTACTTC. Together with reference TRBV2 and TRBJ2-5, the CDR3 gives the full variable domain: EPEVTQTPSHQVTQMGQEVILRCVPISNHLYFYWYRQILGQKVEFLVSFYNNEISEKSEIFDDQFSVERPDGSNFTLKIRSTKLEDSAMYFCASSGGLAVPQETQYFGPGTRLLVL.

This chain uses TRBV28 with TRBJ2-5, with D perhaps TRBD1 (5 bases). There are 14 residues in the CDR3. Germline lookup yields CDR1 MDHEN and CDR2 SYDVKM. Trimming cost V 1 base and J 5 bases, with 11 bases left between them. CDR3 in amino acids: CASSLSWGRETQYF. In DNA form, the CDR3 reads TGTGCCAGCAGTTTATCTTGGGGCCGCGAGACCCAGTACTTC.

The J gene is TRBJ2-2, the V gene TRBV27, with unresolved D. Germline CDR1 and CDR2: MNHEY and SMNVEV (reference sequence). The CDR3 runs to 14 residues. V lost 5 bases, J lost 4 bases, and 11 bases lay in between. CDR3 DNA: TGTGCCAGCAGTCCCCTATCGGCCACCGGGGAGCTGTTTTTT. It translates to CASSPLSATGELFF.

The CDR3 bases are TGTGCCAGCACCGCGGGGTTTGCTAACTATGGCTACACCTTC. Its translation: CASTAGFANYGYTF. This rearrangement joins TRBV28 to TRBJ1-2; D gene uncertain. The CDR3 has 14 amino acids. Deletions cut 7 bases from V and 0 bases from J, with 12 bases between. The germline V gene has CDR1 MDHEN and CDR2 SYDVKM.

The chain has TRBV9 and TRBJ1-6, with a weak D call TRBD1 (6 bases). Germline V gene data show CDR1 as SGDLS and CDR2 as YYNGEE. The CDR3 consists of 14 residues. V gave up 6 bases and J gave up 8 bases, with 15 bases separating them. CDR3 in DNA: TGTGCCAGCACAGGGGCAGAGGAGTATTCACCCCTCCACTTT. Its protein is CASTGAEEYSPLHF.

The chain joins TRBV19 to TRBJ1-1; possible D gene TRBD1, 5 bases. Deletions cut 3 bases from V and 7 bases from J, with 15 bases between. The CDR3 extends over 14 amino acids. Germline V gene lookup returns CDR1 LNHDA and CDR2 SQIVND (reference sequence). CDR3 residues: CASSIRNRDFEAFF. CDR3 nucleotides: TGTGCCAGTAGTATTAGAAATCGGGACTTTGAAGCTTTCTTT.

The gene calls are TRBV2 and TRBJ1-5; 8 nucleotides match TRBD1. After removal of 8 bases from V and 5 bases from J, the junction contained 8 bases not matched to a gene. CDR3 length: 14 amino acids. Germline assignment: CDR1 SNHLY and CDR2 FYNNEI. The CDR3 coding sequence is TGTGCCAGCTCAATAGACAGGGGCCATCAGCCCCAGCATTTT. Protein sequence: CASSIDRGHQPQHF.

The rearrangement uses TRBV9 and TRBJ2-7; 7 nucleotides match TRBD2. Germline V gene data show CDR1 as SGDLS and CDR2 as YYNGEE. This CDR3 is 15 amino acids long. V gave up 4 bases and J gave up 6 bases; unmatched junction bases: 13. CDR3 loop: CASSPLREFEGEQYF. CDR3 DNA sequence: TGTGCCAGCAGCCCCTTGCGGGAGTTTGAGGGCGAGCAGTACTTC. Variable domain in full (rest from reference TRBV9 and TRBJ2-7): DSGVTQTPKHLITATGQRVTLRCSPRSGDLSVYWYQQSLDQGLQFLIQYYNGEERAKGNILERFSAQQFPDLHSELNLSSLELGDSALYFCASSPLREFEGEQYFGPGTRLTVT.

The chain has TRBV6-4 and TRBJ2-1; 9 nucleotides line up with TRBD2. This CDR3 region has 15 residues. Looked up from germline, CDR1 is MRHNA and CDR2 is SNTAGT. After removal of 5 bases from V and 10 bases from J, the junction contained 12 bases not matched to a gene. CDR3 sequence reads: CASSLASGDQKEQFF. As DNA, the CDR3 is TGTGCCAGCAGTCTGGCTAGCGGGGACCAGAAGGAGCAGTTCTTC.

V gene TRBV7-8 combines with J gene TRBJ2-7; 11 bases fit TRBD2. The junction had 8 bases not matched to a gene; V was cut back by 4 bases and J by 3 bases. Germline V CDR1 and CDR2: SGHVS, FQNEAQ. CDR3 length: 16 amino acids. CDR3 coding DNA: TGTGCCAGCAGCTCCCGAGGTAGCGGGAGGGTCTACGAGCAGTACTTC. Residues: CASSSRGSGRVYEQYF. The entire variable domain, with the rest obtained from reference TRBV7-8 and TRBJ2-7, is as follows: GAGVSQSPRYKVAKRGQDVALRCDPISGHVSLFWYQQALGQGPEFLTYFQNEAQLDKSGLPSDRFFAERPEGSVSTLKIQRTQQEDSAVYLCASSSRGSGRVYEQYFGPGTRLTVT.

The rearrangement links TRBV9 to TRBJ2-7; D is perhaps TRBD1 (5 bases). The germline V gene encodes CDR1 SGDLS and CDR2 YYNGEE. This CDR3 comprises 15 residues. The V gene lost 4 bases and the J gene lost 7 bases, with 21 bases spanning the gap. As DNA, the CDR3 is TGTGCCAGCAGCACACAAGCCCTGGGGCTTGGGGAGCAGTACTTC. Protein product: CASSTQALGLGEQYF.

The chain is built from TRBV29-1 and TRBJ2-1; TRBD2 matches 7 bases. Trimming removed 2 bases from V and 7 bases from J; junction bases left unmatched: 14. This CDR3 spans 16 amino acids. CDR1 SQVTM and CDR2 ANQGSEA come from the germline V gene. The CDR3 sequence is CSVELYTGLVPNEQFF. In DNA, the CDR3 is TGCAGCGTTGAATTGTATACTGGACTAGTTCCAAATGAGCAGTTCTTC.

J is TRBJ1-1 and V is TRBV6-1; 10 nucleotides line up with TRBD1. J was trimmed by 7 bases and V by 4 bases; bases with no gene match: 0. Germline-derived CDR1 and CDR2 are MNHNS and SASEGT. This CDR3 has 12 residues. The CDR3 reads CASSGDRGEAFF. CDR3 bases: TGTGCCAGCAGTGGGGACAGGGGTGAAGCTTTCTTT.

The chain employs TRBV4-3 and TRBJ2-7; 8 nucleotides agree with TRBD2. The CDR3 has 15 residues. Germline assignment: CDR1 LGHNA and CDR2 YSLEER. The V and J ends lost 4 bases and 4 bases, in that order; junction bases with no gene match: 9. The CDR3 region is CASSLSRSGRYEQYF. CDR3 in DNA: TGCGCCAGCAGCCTCTCGAGAAGCGGGAGATACGAGCAGTACTTC.

The V and J genes are TRBV7-2 and TRBJ2-5; D gene unclear. The CDR3 contains 13 residues. Germline CDR1 and CDR2: SGHTA and FQGNSA. V was cut by 8 bases and J by 3 bases, with 13 bases left in between. The CDR3: CASRGAVKETQYF. The CDR3 coding sequence is TGTGCCAGCCGTGGTGCGGTAAAAGAGACCCAGTACTTC.